This entry features one T cell receptor (beta chain) sequence. No antigen is known for it. The study ran its PCR with 60 Vbeta and 13 Jbeta primers. Authors' analysis steps: As a later analysis found, there were approximately 80 million unique TCR beta chains, of which 8.5 million to 14 million were shared. The protocol was immunoSEQ multiplex PCR, while the TCRdb copy is restricted to in-frame clones and leaves out a portion. V, J and clone size reflect that table, while D and trimming were determined from the DNA. The table has roughly 120,000 clones, around 77% seen once. This entry is derived from a study of cytomegalovirus exposure and HLA in healthy donors. In the study overall: About 80 million unique TCRs, all from HLA-typed donors, were included in an early release of the data. General observations from the study: Common viral pathogens seemed to be connected with several of the most significant clusters, according to a later analysis. It was confirmed in vitro that a few of the CMV-associated chains were specific for CMV antigens.

Deletions cut 9 bases from V and 4 bases from J, with 10 bases between. Germline V lookup: CDR1 MDHEN, CDR2 SYDVKM. The CDR3 has 12 residues. The TCR was taken from a man between 50 and 59 years old in good health and CMV-seropositive. V is TRBV28 and J is TRBJ2-1, with D possibly TRBD2 on 6 matching bases. Sequencing was performed on PBMCs. For the CDR3, the DNA is TGTGCCAGTCTGGGGAGGTACAATGAGCAGTTCTTC. As protein: CASLGRYNEQFF.